A single sample is the source of the 10 T cell receptor beta chains below, sequenced in a study of T cell responses to AZD1222 COVID-19 vaccine. The assay was immunoSEQ multiplex PCR, and TCRdb's table has in-frame clones only and misses some. The table shows under 200,000 clones, with roughly 93% occurring only once. This specimen consisted of peripheral blood, obtained on day 0 of AZD1222 vaccination. The receptors shown here come from an adult in good health.

The V gene is TRBV24-1, the J gene TRBJ2-3, with 9 bases aligning to TRBD1. With V trimmed by 9 bases and J by 4 bases, 4 bases remained unmatched. Germline CDR1 reads KGHDR; CDR2 reads SFDVKD. This CDR3 comprises 13 residues. The CDR3 sequence is CATGQGNADTQYF. Here the CDR3 DNA reads TGTGCCACCGGACAGGGGAATGCAGATACGCAGTATTTT.

This clone has a handful of counts. The J gene is TRBJ1-1, the V gene TRBV5-1, with D possibly matching TRBD1 (5 bases). The V end lost 1 base, the J end lost 1 base, and 5 bases lay between the germline ends. CDR1 and CDR2 from the germline V gene are SGHRS and YFSETQ. This CDR3 region has 13 residues. The DNA of the CDR3 is TGCGCCAGCAGCTTGACAGGGAACACTGAAGCTTTCTTT. It translates to CASSLTGNTEAFF. The whole variable domain, remainder taken from reference TRBV5-1 and TRBJ1-1, is KAGVTQTPRYLIKTRGQQVTLSCSPISGHRSVSWYQQTPGQGLQFLFEYFSETQRNKGNFPGRFSGRQFSNSRSEMNVSTLELGDSALYLCASSLTGNTEAFFGQGTRLTVV.

The J gene is TRBJ2-7, the V gene TRBV23-1; D might be TRBD1 (6 bases). TRBV23-1 is an open reading frame whose function is uncertain. The CDR3 consists of 17 residues. Between the trimmed V and J ends, which lost 3 bases and 4 bases, there was a span of 22 bases. The chain's CDR3 is CASSHRPSTGEGYEQYF. Here the CDR3 DNA reads TGCGCCAGCAGTCACAGACCTTCGACAGGAGAGGGATACGAGCAGTACTTC.

V usage is TRBV2 and J usage is TRBJ1-6; 7 bases align to TRBD1. The ends lost 4 bases at V and 6 bases at J; junction bases unmatched: 6. The germline V gene has CDR1 SNHLY and CDR2 FYNNEI. CDR3 size: 15 residues. CDR3: CASSGQGRGNSPLHF. In nucleotides, the CDR3 is TGTGCCAGCAGTGGACAGGGCCGGGGTAATTCACCCCTCCACTTT.

The V call is TRBV6-1, the J call TRBJ1-2; D call uncertain. V shed 3 bases and J shed 1 base, with 3 bases lying between them. Per the germline V gene, CDR1 is MNHNS and CDR2 is SASEGT. This CDR3 spans 12 amino acids. The CDR3 bases are TGTGCCAGCAGTGACAGTAACTATGGCTACACCTTC. This codes for CASSDSNYGYTF.

This sequence joins TRBV12-5 and TRBJ2-1; D not resolved. Looked up from germline, CDR1 is LGHNT and CDR2 is FRNRAP. CDR3 length: 14 residues. V was cut by 6 bases and J by 10 bases, with 19 bases left in between. Here the CDR3 reads CASGQDTPAPEQFF. CDR3 DNA: TGTGCTAGTGGCCAAGACACCCCCGCCCCCGAGCAGTTCTTC.

The rearrangement uses TRBV6-5 and TRBJ2-3, with 7 bases that match TRBD2. V shed 11 bases and J 2 bases; nucleotides not matched to a gene: 10. Germline CDR1 MNHEY, CDR2 SVGAGI. The CDR3 contains 14 residues. The CDR3 loop is CAFAGGGSTDTQYF. The CDR3 DNA follows: TGTGCCTTCGCAGGCGGGGGATCCACAGATACGCAGTATTTT.

The chain has TRBV6-5 and TRBJ2-1; no reliable D call. Between the trimmed V and J ends, which lost 6 bases and 5 bases, there was a span of 14 bases. CDR1 is MNHEY, CDR2 SVGAGI, per germline. This CDR3 is 14 amino acids long. CDR3 in DNA: TGTGCCAGCAGGGGTATTAGGCCCAACAATGAGCAGTTCTTC. This encodes CASRGIRPNNEQFF.

This rearrangement joins TRBV5-5 to TRBJ1-1; 7 bases align to TRBD1. Germline-derived CDR1 and CDR2 are SGHKS and YYEKEE (reference sequence). The CDR3 is 16 residues long. V shed 0 bases, J shed 0 bases, and the junction held 5 bases outside the gene matches. CDR3 amino acids: CASSLDPTGLNTEAFF. The CDR3, as DNA: TGTGCCAGCAGCTTGGACCCGACAGGGCTGAACACTGAAGCTTTCTTT.

V and J are TRBV18 and TRBJ2-7, with a possible D match to TRBD1 (7 bases). CDR1 is KGHSH, CDR2 LQKENI, per germline. The length of the CDR3 is 13 residues. V gave up 6 bases and J gave up 2 bases, with 11 bases separating them. The CDR3 region is CASSPGGTYEQYF. The CDR3 nucleotides read TGTGCCAGCTCCCCAGGGGGGACCTACGAGCAGTACTTC.